One and the same sample provided the 4 T cell receptor beta chains below, sequenced in a study of T cell changes during pregnancy in multiple sclerosis. Libraries were prepared by immunoSEQ multiplex PCR; TCRdb keeps only in-frame clonotypes and omits some of them. The repertoire holds approximately 50,000 clones, around 92% seen once, with around 0.61% in the top ten. The sequences come from CD4+ T cells from peripheral blood mononuclear cells, collected in the third trimester of pregnancy. The origin of the receptors is a female donor with multiple sclerosis, enrolled in a pregnancy study.

V and J are TRBV7-9 and TRBJ2-7; TRBD1 might be the D (5 bases). V was cut by 4 bases and J by 7 bases, with 14 bases left in between. CDR1 SEHNR and CDR2 FQNEAQ come from the germline V gene (reference sequence). The CDR3 runs to 13 residues. CDR3 residues: CASSYHSREEQYF. The CDR3 nucleotides read TGTGCCAGCAGCTATCATAGCAGGGAAGAGCAGTACTTC.

This clone was seen only a few times. J is TRBJ1-5 and V is TRBV9; TRBD1 is a possible D gene (5 bases). CDR3 length equals 14 residues. V was trimmed by 0 bases and J by 8 bases, leaving 12 bases between them. Germline V gives CDR1 SGDLS, CDR2 YYNGEE. This chain's CDR3 is CASSVGVSGEPQHF. CDR3 in DNA: TGTGCCAGCAGCGTAGGGGTGTCGGGGGAGCCCCAGCATTTT. Full variable domain (missing parts from reference TRBV9 and TRBJ1-5): DSGVTQTPKHLITATGQRVTLRCSPRSGDLSVYWYQQSLDQGLQFLIQYYNGEERAKGNILERFSAQQFPDLHSELNLSSLELGDSALYFCASSVGVSGEPQHFGDGTRLSIL.

The chain has TRBV2 and TRBJ1-3; D perhaps matches TRBD1 (6 bases). V was trimmed by 2 bases and J by 7 bases, leaving 18 bases between them. The CDR3 has 16 residues. Germline CDR1 is SNHLY and CDR2 is FYNNEI. The CDR3 DNA follows: TGTGCCAGCAGTGAATTGTACGGGGAGCAGGGGAACACCATATATTTT. It translates to CASSELYGEQGNTIYF.

The rearrangement links TRBV10-3 to TRBJ2-7; 9 nucleotides align to TRBD1. This CDR3 is 14 amino acids long. From germline, CDR1 is ENHRY and CDR2 SYGVKD. J gave up 1 base and V 5 bases, and 3 bases lay outside the gene matches. The CDR3 nucleotides read TGTGCCATCAGTCGGGACAGGGAGTCCTACGAGCAGTACTTC. It specifies CAISRDRESYEQYF.